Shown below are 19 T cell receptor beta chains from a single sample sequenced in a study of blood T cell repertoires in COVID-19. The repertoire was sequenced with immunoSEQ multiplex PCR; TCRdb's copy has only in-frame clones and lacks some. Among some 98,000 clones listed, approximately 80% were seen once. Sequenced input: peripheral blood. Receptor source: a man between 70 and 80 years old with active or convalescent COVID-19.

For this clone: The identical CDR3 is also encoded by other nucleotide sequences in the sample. The CDR3: CASSLGASYEQYF. CDR3 nucleotides: TGTGCCAGCAGCTTAGGGGCCTCCTACGAGCAGTACTTC. The rearrangement joins TRBV7-2 to TRBJ2-7; D is unresolved. The CDR3 is made up of 13 amino acids. Per the germline V gene, CDR1 is SGHTA and CDR2 is FQGNSA. V lost 1 base and J lost 0, with 4 bases in between. Full variable domain (rest looked up from reference TRBV7-2 and TRBJ2-7): GAGVSQSPSNKVTEKGKDVELRCDPISGHTALYWYRQSLGQGLEFLIYFQGNSAPDKSGLPSDRFSAERTGGSVSTLTIQRTQQEDSAVYLCASSLGASYEQYFGPGTRLTVT.

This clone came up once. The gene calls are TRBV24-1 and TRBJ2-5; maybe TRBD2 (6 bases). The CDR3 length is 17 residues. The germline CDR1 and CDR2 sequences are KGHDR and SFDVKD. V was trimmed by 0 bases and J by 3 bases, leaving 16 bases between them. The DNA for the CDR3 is TGTGCCACCAGTGATTTGCAGGAGGGGAACAAAAAAGAGACCCAGTACTTC. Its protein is CATSDLQEGNKKETQYF.

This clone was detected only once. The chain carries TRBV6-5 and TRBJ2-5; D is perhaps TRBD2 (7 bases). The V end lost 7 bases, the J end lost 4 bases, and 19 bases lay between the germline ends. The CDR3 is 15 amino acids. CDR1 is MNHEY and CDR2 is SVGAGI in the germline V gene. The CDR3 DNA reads TGTGCCAGCAATGGCGGGGGCGCAGGAAGAGAGACCCAGTACTTC. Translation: CASNGGGAGRETQYF.

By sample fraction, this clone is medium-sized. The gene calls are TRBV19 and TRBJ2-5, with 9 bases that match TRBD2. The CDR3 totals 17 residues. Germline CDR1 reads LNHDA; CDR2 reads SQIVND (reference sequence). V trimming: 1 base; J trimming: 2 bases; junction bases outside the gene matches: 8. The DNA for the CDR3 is TGTGCCAGTAGTATAGGGCTAGCGGGGCTCACACAAGAGACCCAGTACTTC. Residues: CASSIGLAGLTQETQYF.

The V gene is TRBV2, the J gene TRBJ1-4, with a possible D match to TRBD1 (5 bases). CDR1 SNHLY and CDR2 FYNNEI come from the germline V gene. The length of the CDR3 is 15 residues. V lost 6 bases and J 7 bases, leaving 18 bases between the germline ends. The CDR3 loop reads CASSASGGRAEKLFF. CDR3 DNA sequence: TGTGCCAGCAGCGCTAGTGGGGGGAGGGCTGAAAAACTGTTTTTT.

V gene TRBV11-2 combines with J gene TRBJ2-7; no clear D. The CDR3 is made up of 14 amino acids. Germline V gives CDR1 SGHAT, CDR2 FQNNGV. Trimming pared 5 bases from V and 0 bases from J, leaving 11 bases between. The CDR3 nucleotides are TGTGCCAGCAGCCGACTTAGCAGCTCCTACGAGCAGTACTTC. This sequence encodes CASSRLSSSYEQYF.

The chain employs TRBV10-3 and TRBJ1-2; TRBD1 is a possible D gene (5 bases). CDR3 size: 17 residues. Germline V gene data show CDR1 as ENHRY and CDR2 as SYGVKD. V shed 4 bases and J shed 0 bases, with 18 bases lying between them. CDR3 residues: CAISASFGREANYGYTF. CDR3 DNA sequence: TGTGCCATCAGTGCCTCCTTTGGCAGGGAAGCTAACTATGGCTACACCTTC.

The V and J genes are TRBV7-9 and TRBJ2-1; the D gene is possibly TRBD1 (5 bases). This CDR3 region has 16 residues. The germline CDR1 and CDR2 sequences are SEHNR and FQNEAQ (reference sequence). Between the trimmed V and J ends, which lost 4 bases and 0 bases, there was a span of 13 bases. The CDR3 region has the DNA TGTGCCAGCAGCTCTCTAGACAGTTACTCCTACAATGAGCAGTTCTTC. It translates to CASSSLDSYSYNEQFF. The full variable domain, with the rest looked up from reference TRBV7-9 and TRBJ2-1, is DTGVSQNPRHKITKRGQNVTFRCDPISEHNRLYWYRQTLGQGPEFLTYFQNEAQLEKSRLLSDRFSAERPKGSFSTLEIQRTEQGDSAMYLCASSSLDSYSYNEQFFGPGTRLTVL.

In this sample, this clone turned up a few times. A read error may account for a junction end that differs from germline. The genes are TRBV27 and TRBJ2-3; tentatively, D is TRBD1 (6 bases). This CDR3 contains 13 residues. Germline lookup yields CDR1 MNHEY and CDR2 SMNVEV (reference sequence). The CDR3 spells CASSPSAGTPASF. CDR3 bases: TGTGCCAGCAGTCCCTCGGCCGGGACACCAGCGTCCTTT.

CDR3 sequence reads: CASSYRGRSSYEQYF. DNA of the CDR3: TGTGCCAGTAGTTATAGGGGGCGAAGTTCCTACGAGCAGTACTTC. The chain employs TRBV19 and TRBJ2-7, with 7 bases aligning to TRBD1. Germline CDR1 LNHDA, CDR2 SQIVND (reference sequence). Losses at the gene ends were 5 bases for V and 1 base for J; bases not matched to a gene: 8. This CDR3 is built from 15 residues.

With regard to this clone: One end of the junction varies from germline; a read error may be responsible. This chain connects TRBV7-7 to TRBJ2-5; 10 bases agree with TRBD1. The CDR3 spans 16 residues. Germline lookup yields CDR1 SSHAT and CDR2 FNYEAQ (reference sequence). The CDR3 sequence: CASSPTGTGVQETQYF. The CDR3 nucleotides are TGTGCTAGCAGCCCTACCGGGACAGGGGTACAAGAGACCCAGTACTTC.

The CDR3 here is CSARTGSEQYF. The CDR3 bases are TGCAGTGCTAGGACAGGGAGCGAGCAGTACTTC. The V gene is TRBV20-1, the J gene TRBJ2-7, with 7 bases aligning to TRBD1. CDR1 is DFQATT, CDR2 SNEGSKA, per germline (reference sequence). There are 11 residues in the CDR3. The V segment lost 3 bases and the J segment 6 bases; nucleotides outside the gene matches: 2.

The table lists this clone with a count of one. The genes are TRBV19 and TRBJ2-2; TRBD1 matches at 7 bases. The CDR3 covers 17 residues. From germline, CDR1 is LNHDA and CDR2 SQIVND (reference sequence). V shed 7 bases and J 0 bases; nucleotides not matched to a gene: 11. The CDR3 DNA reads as TGTGCCAGTATAGAACAGGGGTTCCCCGCGAACACCGGGGAGCTGTTTTTT. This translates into CASIEQGFPANTGELFF.

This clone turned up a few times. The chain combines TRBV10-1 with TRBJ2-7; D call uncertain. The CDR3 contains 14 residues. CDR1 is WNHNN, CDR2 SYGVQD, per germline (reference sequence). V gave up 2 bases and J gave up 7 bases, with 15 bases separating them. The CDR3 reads CASSETGSNGEQYF. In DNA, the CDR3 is TGCGCCAGCAGTGAGACGGGTTCCAACGGTGAGCAGTACTTC.

The CDR3 sequence is CASSRTKRKAFF. Written as DNA, the CDR3 is TGTGCCAGCAGCAGGACAAAACGAAAAGCTTTCTTT. The rearrangement uses TRBV9 and TRBJ1-1; D is perhaps TRBD1 (5 bases). The length of the CDR3 is 12 residues. V lost 4 bases to trimming and J lost 9 bases, with 13 bases between them. CDR1 is SGDLS and CDR2 is YYNGEE in the germline V gene.

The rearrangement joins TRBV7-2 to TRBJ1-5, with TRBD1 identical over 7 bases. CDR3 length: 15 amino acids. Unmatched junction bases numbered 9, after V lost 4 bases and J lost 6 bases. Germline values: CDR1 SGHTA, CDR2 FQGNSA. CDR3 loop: CASSSGTAFSQPQHF. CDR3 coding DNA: TGTGCCAGCAGCTCCGGGACAGCCTTTTCTCAGCCCCAGCATTTT.

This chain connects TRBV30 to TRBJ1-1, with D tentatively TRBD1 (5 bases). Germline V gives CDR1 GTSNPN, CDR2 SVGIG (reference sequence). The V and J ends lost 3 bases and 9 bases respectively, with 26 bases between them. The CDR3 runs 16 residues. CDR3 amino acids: CAWSPSFATGGPKAFF. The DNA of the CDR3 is TGTGCCTGGAGCCCTAGTTTTGCAACCGGGGGACCTAAAGCTTTCTTT. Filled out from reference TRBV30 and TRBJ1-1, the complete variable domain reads SQTIHQWPATLVQPVGSPLSLECTVEGTSNPNLYWYRQAAGRGLQLLFYSVGIGQISSEVPQNLSASRPQDRQFILSSKKLLLSDSGFYLCAWSPSFATGGPKAFFGQGTRLTVV.

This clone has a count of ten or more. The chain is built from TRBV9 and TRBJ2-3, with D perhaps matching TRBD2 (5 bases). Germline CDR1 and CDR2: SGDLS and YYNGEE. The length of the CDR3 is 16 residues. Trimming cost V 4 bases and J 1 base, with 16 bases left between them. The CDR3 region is CASSIGGEPRTDTQYF. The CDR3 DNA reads TGTGCCAGCAGCATCGGAGGTGAGCCTCGCACAGATACGCAGTATTTT.

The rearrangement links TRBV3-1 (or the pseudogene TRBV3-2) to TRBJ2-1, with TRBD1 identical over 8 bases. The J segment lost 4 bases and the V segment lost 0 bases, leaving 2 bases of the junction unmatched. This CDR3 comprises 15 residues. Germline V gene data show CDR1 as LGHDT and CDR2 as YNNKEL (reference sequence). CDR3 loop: CASSQDWTGYNEQFF. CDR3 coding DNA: TGTGCCAGCAGCCAAGACTGGACAGGGTACAATGAGCAGTTCTTC.